The 20 T cell receptor beta chains below all came from one sample that was sequenced in a study of shared clonotypes between healthy human individuals. Assay: immunoSEQ multiplex PCR; the TCRdb copy retains only in-frame clones and omits some. The table includes hundreds of thousands of clones, around 96% detected once. The specimen sequenced was naive CD4+ T cells sorted from blood. Subset indicated: CD45RA+ positively selected. These receptors were collected from a woman in her 30s in good health.

This clone has a single count. The rearrangement joins TRBV28 to TRBJ1-1; D unclear. Trimming took 11 bases from V and 3 from J, leaving 10 bases between them. The CDR3 consists of 11 residues. CDR1 MDHEN and CDR2 SYDVKM come from the germline V gene. CDR3 in amino acids: CAALGHTEAFF. The CDR3 DNA is TGTGCCGCACTAGGGCACACTGAAGCTTTCTTT. The whole variable domain, remainder taken from reference TRBV28 and TRBJ1-1, is DVKVTQSSRYLVKRTGEKVFLECVQDMDHENMFWYRQDPGLGLRLIYFSYDVKMKEKGDIPEGYSVSREKKERFSLILESASTNQTSMYLCAALGHTEAFFGQGTRLTVV.

This clone was recorded only once. The chain carries TRBV6-4 and TRBJ2-7, with a possible D match to TRBD1 (6 bases). Trimming removed 4 bases from V and 2 bases from J, with 12 bases in between. The CDR3 contains 14 residues. CDR1 is MRHNA and CDR2 is SNTAGT in the germline V gene. CDR3 protein: CASSVDSMAYEQYF. CDR3 coding DNA: TGTGCCAGCAGTGTGGACAGTATGGCCTACGAGCAGTACTTC.

The chain carries TRBV5-1 and TRBJ2-7, with D hard to call. Looked up from germline, CDR1 is SGHRS and CDR2 is YFSETQ. The CDR3 extends over 13 amino acids. The V end lost 0 bases, the J end lost 2 bases, and 6 bases lay between the germline ends. CDR3 loop: CASSLDSPYEQYF. The CDR3, as DNA: TGCGCCAGCAGCTTGGACAGCCCCTACGAGCAGTACTTC.

V is TRBV14 and J is TRBJ1-1; 9 bases match TRBD1. Unmatched junction bases numbered 9, after V lost 4 bases and J lost 0 bases. The germline CDR1 and CDR2 sequences are SGHDN and FVKESK. This CDR3 contains 17 residues. CDR3 sequence reads: CASSRRTGARMNTEAFF. CDR3 DNA: TGTGCCAGCAGCCGCCGGACAGGGGCGAGAATGAACACTGAAGCTTTCTTT.

V and J are TRBV18 and TRBJ2-7; the D gene is possibly TRBD1 (5 bases). Germline-derived CDR1 and CDR2 are KGHSH and LQKENI. This CDR3 has 15 amino acids. Trimming cost V 3 bases and J 2 bases, with 14 bases left between them. The CDR3 DNA reads as TGTGCCAGCTCACCGTCACAGGAAAGTCCCTACGAGCAGTACTTC. This encodes CASSPSQESPYEQYF.

This chain connects TRBV5-1 to TRBJ1-2; D possibly corresponds to TRBD1 (6 bases). Germline-derived CDR1 and CDR2 are SGHRS and YFSETQ. This CDR3 spans 15 amino acids. Trimming cost V 0 bases and J 5 bases, with 14 bases left between them. Written as DNA, the CDR3 is TGCGCCAGCAGCTTGGTACCAGGGGAGAGATATGGCTACACCTTC. Residues: CASSLVPGERYGYTF.

This chain links TRBV28 with TRBJ2-7, with no clear D. The CDR3 totals 12 residues. Between the trimmed V and J ends, which lost 8 bases and 3 bases, there was a span of 11 bases. Per the germline V gene, CDR1 is MDHEN and CDR2 is SYDVKM. The CDR3, as DNA: TGTGCCAGCCGCGGACCGAACTACGAGCAGTACTTC. Protein product: CASRGPNYEQYF.

This rearrangement joins TRBV19 to TRBJ2-1; 7 bases match TRBD2. Per the germline V gene, CDR1 is LNHDA and CDR2 is SQIVND (reference sequence). The V gene end was trimmed by 8 bases and the J gene end by 5 bases; junction bases not matched to a gene: 9. The CDR3 loop spans 14 amino acids. CDR3 protein: CASPIGDYNNEQFF. The DNA for the CDR3 is TGTGCCAGTCCTATCGGGGACTACAACAATGAGCAGTTCTTC.

The chain joins TRBV29-1 to TRBJ2-4; D gene ambiguous. The CDR3 runs 13 residues. Germline assignment: CDR1 SQVTM and CDR2 ANQGSEA. V was clipped by 8 bases and J by 0 bases, with 11 bases between them. CDR3 sequence reads: CSTILLAKNIQYF. As DNA, the CDR3 is TGCAGCACGATTCTACTAGCCAAAAACATTCAGTACTTC. Together with reference TRBV29-1 and TRBJ2-4, the CDR3 gives the full variable domain: SAVISQKPSRDICQRGTSLTIQCQVDSQVTMMFWYRQQPGQSLTLIATANQGSEATYESGFVIDKFPISRPNLTFSTLTVSNMSPEDSSIYLCSTILLAKNIQYFGAGTRLSVL.

The rearrangement uses TRBV18 and TRBJ1-5; unclear D gene. Trimming removed 3 bases at V and 5 bases at J, with 11 bases between. The CDR3 totals 14 residues. Per the germline V gene, CDR1 is KGHSH and CDR2 is LQKENI. CDR3 sequence reads: CASSPLKDHQPQHF. The CDR3 region has the DNA TGTGCCAGCTCACCCTTAAAGGACCATCAGCCCCAGCATTTT.

This chain links TRBV5-1 with TRBJ2-1; the D gene is possibly TRBD2 (8 bases). This CDR3 has 24 amino acids. Trimming left V 1 base short and J 0 bases short, with 35 bases between. Looked up from germline, CDR1 is SGHRS and CDR2 is YFSETQ. CDR3 region: CASSLWFGTADFSGALSSYNEQFF. In DNA form, the CDR3 reads TGCGCCAGCAGCTTGTGGTTCGGGACAGCAGATTTTAGCGGGGCGCTAAGCTCCTACAATGAGCAGTTCTTC.

This chain joins TRBV28 and TRBJ1-4; TRBD1 aligns across 8 bases. CDR1 and CDR2 from the germline V gene are MDHEN and SYDVKM. This CDR3 contains 14 residues. V dropped 8 bases and J dropped 5; count of bases not matched to a gene: 7. For the CDR3, the DNA is TGTGCCAGCGGCCTGGGACAGGACAATGAAAAACTGTTTTTT. Protein: CASGLGQDNEKLFF.

The chain couples TRBV6-4 to TRBJ1-2; the D gene is possibly TRBD1 (6 bases). Germline CDR1 MRHNA, CDR2 SNTAGT. The V end lost 4 bases, the J end lost 7 bases, and 16 bases lay between the germline ends. The CDR3 covers 14 residues. CDR3 sequence (DNA): TGTGCCAGCAGTGCTACAGGGACGTCAGGTGGCTACACCTTC. Amino acid sequence: CASSATGTSGGYTF.

The CDR3 nucleotides are TGTGCCAGCAGCTTCTTCCGGGACCTCGACGGAGAGCAGTACTTC. Its protein product is CASSFFRDLDGEQYF. V and J are TRBV5-8 and TRBJ2-7, with D perhaps TRBD1 or TRBD2 (5 bases each). CDR3 length equals 15 residues. Trimming removed 2 bases from V and 7 bases from J, with 19 bases in between. The V gene's germline CDR1 is SGHTS and CDR2 YDEGEE.

This clone was recorded only once. The chain links TRBV19 to TRBJ1-4, with D maybe TRBD1 (5 bases). V was clipped by 1 base and J by 4 bases, with 13 bases between them. From germline, CDR1 is LNHDA and CDR2 SQIVND (reference sequence). CDR3 length: 16 amino acids. CDR3 loop: CASSIGGSRGNEKLFF. CDR3 in DNA: TGTGCCAGTAGTATAGGTGGAAGTAGGGGTAATGAAAAACTGTTTTTT.

The chain combines TRBV6-6 with TRBJ2-2; TRBD1 matches 8 bases. Losses at the gene ends were 0 bases for V and 7 bases for J; bases not matched to a gene: 7. Germline lookup yields CDR1 MNHNY and CDR2 SVGAGI (reference sequence). The CDR3 covers 16 residues. The CDR3 loop is CASSYSSGGYHGELFF. CDR3 in DNA: TGTGCCAGCAGTTACTCGTCAGGGGGCTATCACGGGGAGCTGTTTTTT.

The chain recombines TRBV19 with TRBJ2-7; perhaps TRBD1 as D (6 bases). V lost 5 bases to trimming and J lost 5 bases, with 19 bases between them. In germline, CDR1 is LNHDA, CDR2 SQIVND (reference sequence). The CDR3 extends over 15 amino acids. The CDR3 loop is CASSRPGQQGNEQYF. CDR3 nucleotide sequence: TGTGCCAGTAGTCGACCCGGACAGCAGGGAAACGAGCAGTACTTC.

The chain carries TRBV13 and TRBJ2-7; 10 bases agree with TRBD2. J lost 3 bases, V lost 5 bases, and 4 bases had no gene match. CDR1 is PRHDT and CDR2 is FYEKMQ in the germline V gene (reference sequence). This CDR3 comprises 14 residues. The CDR3 protein is CASSRTSGYYEQYF. The CDR3 DNA sequence: TGTGCCAGCAGCCGGACTAGCGGTTACTACGAGCAGTACTTC.

This CDR3 is CASSLFPRGSDEQFF. In nucleotides, the CDR3 is TGTGCCAGCAGCTTATTCCCGCGGGGGAGTGATGAGCAGTTCTTC. The rearrangement uses TRBV7-8 and TRBJ2-1; 7 bases are shared with TRBD2. The CDR3 is 15 amino acids. Germline V gene sequence: CDR1 SGHVS, CDR2 FQNEAQ. V lost 2 bases to trimming and J lost 8 bases; unmatched junction nucleotides: 9.

V is TRBV19 and J is TRBJ1-1, with 7 bases matching TRBD1. The CDR3 contains 15 residues. CDR1 is LNHDA, CDR2 SQIVND, per germline (reference sequence). Unmatched junction bases numbered 10, after V lost 5 bases and J lost 4 bases. CDR3 amino acids: CASSPGQLGGTEAFF. In nucleotides, the CDR3 is TGTGCCAGTAGTCCGGGACAGCTGGGGGGCACTGAAGCTTTCTTT.